This is a list of T cell receptor beta chains from one sample in a study of CD8 T cells in ankylosing spondylitis. TCRdb reanalysed the 5' RACE reads using MiXCR and keeps one entry per CDR3 protein. The sample shows about 460,000 distinct CDR3 sequences, less than 6% of them seen only once. The material sequenced was blood, either unsorted or a sorted T cell fraction (not recorded which). The receptors shown here come from a male donor with ankylosing spondylitis. The CDR3 runs from the conserved cysteine through the conserved F or W. Each record gives: J gene, V gene, clone size, D gene, CDR3 protein, CDR3 DNA. The D gene is left open where the match is weak. Clone size is given for some rows only: seen once, a few or many times, or a class if the clone is expanded.

>TRBJ1-2|TRBV11-2|many|.
CASRRPGTGNYGYTF
TGTGCCAGCAGACGTCCCGGGACGGGAAACTATGGCTACACCTTC
>TRBJ2-7|TRBV4-2|.|.
CASSHYTGPSSSYEQYF
TGTGCCAGCAGCCACTATACAGGGCCCAGCAGCTCCTACGAGCAGTACTTC
>TRBJ2-7|TRBV12-3/TRBV12-4|many|TRBD1
CASSTETGTVHYF
TGTGCCAGCAGTACGGAGACAGGGACAGTGCACTACTTC
>TRBJ2-6|TRBV7-9|.|.
CASSLGPASGANVLTF
TGTGCCAGCAGCTTAGGCCCGGCGTCTGGGGCCAACGTCCTGACTTTC
>TRBJ2-1|TRBV7-2|many|.
CASSPLANNEQFF
TGTGCCAGCAGTCCCCTAGCGAACAATGAGCAGTTCTTC
>TRBJ1-5|TRBV28|few|.
CASSFIQDNQPQHF
TGTGCCAGCAGCTTCATCCAGGACAATCAGCCCCAGCATTTT
>TRBJ2-5|TRBV5-8|many|TRBD2
CASSSGLAGSVAETQYF
TGTGCCAGCAGCTCGGGACTAGCGGGATCGGTGGCGGAGACCCAGTACTTC
>TRBJ1-4|TRBV27|many|.
CASSVDRFNEKLFF
TGTGCCAGCAGTGTCGACAGGTTTAATGAAAAACTGTTTTTT
>TRBJ2-7|TRBV7-2|many|TRBD1
CASSKFPGTATYEQYF
TGTGCCAGCAGCAAATTTCCCGGGACAGCTACCTACGAGCAGTACTTC
>TRBJ2-7|TRBV28|many|.
CASSLWGDTNYEQYF
TGTGCCAGCAGTTTATGGGGGGACACCAACTACGAGCAGTACTTC
>TRBJ2-3|TRBV6-1|many|.
CASSEGQITDTQYF
TGTGCCAGCAGTGAAGGCCAGATCACAGATACGCAGTATTTT
>TRBJ2-1|TRBV27|many|.
CASSLYHQGGDPYNEQFF
TGTGCCAGCAGTTTATATCATCAGGGCGGGGACCCCTACAATGAGCAGTTCTTC
>TRBJ2-5|TRBV20-1|many|.
CSAHFYFQETQYF
TGCAGTGCTCACTTCTACTTCCAAGAGACCCAGTACTTC
>TRBJ1-4|TRBV27|many|TRBD1
CASSSPDRGNEKLFF
TGTGCCAGCAGTTCCCCAGACAGGGGGAATGAAAAACTGTTTTTT
>TRBJ1-1|TRBV5-1|many|.
CASSHRTLNTEAFF
TGCGCCAGCAGCCACAGGACCCTGAACACTGAAGCTTTCTTT
>TRBJ2-7|TRBV27|many|.
CASSWGGSGEQYF
TGTGCCAGCAGTTGGGGTGGGAGTGGGGAGCAGTACTTC
>TRBJ1-3|TRBV12-3/TRBV12-4|many|.
CASSWNRRNTIYF
TGTGCCAGCAGTTGGAACAGACGAAACACCATATATTTT
>TRBJ2-2|TRBV4-3|many|.
CASSQVGQPGELFF
TGCGCCAGCAGCCAAGTGGGCCAACCCGGGGAGCTGTTTTTT
>TRBJ2-7|TRBV4-2|many|TRBD2
CASSQPGLAGGYEQYF
TGTGCCAGCAGCCAACCCGGACTAGCGGGGGGATACGAGCAGTACTTC
>TRBJ2-3|TRBV7-2|once|TRBD2
CASRTAGSGGRTQYF
TGTGCCAGCAGGACAGCCGGGAGCGGGGGGCGTACGCAGTATTTT
>TRBJ2-1|TRBV28|many|.
CASSWGAGVYNEQFF
TGTGCCAGCAGTTGGGGGGCAGGGGTTTACAATGAGCAGTTCTTC
>TRBJ1-1|TRBV20-1|many|.
CSARDNTGPNTEAFF
TGCAGTGCTAGAGATAACACAGGGCCGAACACTGAAGCTTTCTTT
>TRBJ2-3|TRBV7-9|many|.
CASSFSLQRYDGNTQYF
TGTGCCAGCAGCTTCAGCTTACAACGGTACGACGGGAACACGCAGTATTTT
>TRBJ1-2|TRBV4-1|.|TRBD1
CASSPDRVGSYTF
TGCGCCAGCAGCCCCGACAGGGTGGGGAGCTACACCTTC
>TRBJ1-2|TRBV9|many|.
CASSVSTAVYGYTF
TGTGCCAGCAGCGTGTCAACAGCGGTCTATGGCTACACCTTC
>TRBJ2-7|TRBV20-1|few|TRBD1
CSVRTGGLNEQYF
TGCAGTGTACGGACAGGGGGCCTAAACGAGCAGTACTTC
>TRBJ2-5|TRBV7-8|many|.
CASSLLAEEETQYF
TGTGCCAGCAGCTTATTGGCTGAGGAAGAGACCCAGTACTTC
>TRBJ1-2|TRBV7-2|many|.
CASSLFQGYYGYTF
TGTGCCAGCAGCTTATTTCAGGGGTACTATGGCTACACCTTC
>TRBJ2-7|TRBV9|many|.
CASSAGAVRGDFYEQYF
TGTGCCAGCAGCGCCGGGGCGGTGAGGGGGGATTTCTACGAGCAGTACTTC
>TRBJ1-4|TRBV27|many|.
CASSFRGDATNEKLFF
TGTGCCAGCAGTTTTAGGGGGGATGCAACTAATGAAAAACTGTTTTTT
>TRBJ2-1|TRBV7-3|.|.
CASSTINLADNEQFF
TGTGCCAGCAGCACCATAAATCTTGCGGACAATGAGCAGTTCTTC
>TRBJ1-2|TRBV12-3/TRBV12-4|many|.
CASSVGRDYGYTF
TGTGCCAGCAGCGTTGGACGCGACTATGGCTACACCTTC
>TRBJ1-6|TRBV4-2|many|TRBD1
CASSQDPTGGRNSPLHF
TGTGCCAGCAGCCAAGATCCTACAGGGGGGCGTAATTCACCCCTCCACTTT
>TRBJ2-7|TRBV5-6|many|TRBD1
CASSRQGISYEQYF
TGTGCCAGCAGCAGACAGGGGATCTCCTACGAGCAGTACTTC
>TRBJ2-2|TRBV28|.|.
CATKAGGAGTGELFF
TGTGCCACCAAGGCCGGGGGCGCGGGCACCGGGGAGCTGTTTTTT
>TRBJ2-4|TRBV4-3|few|.
CASSQDRGAKNIQYF
TGCGCCAGCAGCCAAGACAGGGGCGCCAAAAACATTCAGTACTTC
>TRBJ2-2|TRBV7-6|many|.
CASSLVSRTANTGELFF
TGTGCCAGCAGCTTAGTTTCCAGGACCGCGAACACCGGGGAGCTGTTTTTT
>TRBJ2-1|TRBV7-2|few|TRBD2
CASRTTGLAENEQFF
TGTGCCAGCAGAACTACGGGACTAGCGGAAAATGAGCAGTTCTTC
>TRBJ1-1|TRBV25-1|many|TRBD1
CASSGDRGPEAFF
TGTGCCAGCAGTGGGGACAGGGGACCTGAAGCTTTCTTT
>TRBJ1-5|TRBV3-1|.|.
CASSQEWGNQPQHF
TGTGCCAGCAGCCAAGAGTGGGGTAATCAGCCCCAGCATTTT
>TRBJ2-1|TRBV7-9|many|.
CASSLSRGGAGEQFF
TGTGCCAGCAGCCTTTCCCGCGGAGGGGCTGGTGAGCAGTTCTTC
>TRBJ1-2|TRBV11-2|.|.
CASSLDLGAPANYGYTF
TGTGCCAGCAGCTTAGATCTGGGGGCTCCAGCTAACTATGGCTACACCTTC
>TRBJ2-5|TRBV7-9|many|.
CASSLRQDYETQYF
TGTGCCAGCAGCTTAAGACAGGATTACGAGACCCAGTACTTC
>TRBJ2-7|TRBV7-9|.|.
CASSPHEQYF
TGTGCCAGCAGCCCCCACGAGCAGTACTTC
>TRBJ1-6|TRBV20-1|.|.
CSARDPGTYNSPLHF
TGCAGTGCTAGAGACCCCGGAACCTATAATTCACCCCTCCACTTT
>TRBJ1-2|TRBV18|many|TRBD1
CASSPGGQGYYGYTF
TGTGCCAGCTCACCAGGAGGACAGGGGTACTATGGCTACACCTTC
>TRBJ2-1|TRBV5-6|many|TRBD1
CASSLLRDSSYNEQFF
TGTGCCAGCAGCTTGCTTCGGGACAGCTCCTACAATGAGCAGTTCTTC
>TRBJ2-1|TRBV6-5|many|TRBD2
CAISSSGLARGGYEQFF
TGTGCCATCAGTTCCTCGGGACTAGCAAGGGGAGGGTATGAGCAGTTCTTC
>TRBJ2-3|TRBV9|few|.
CASSQRRGGSTDTQYF
TGTGCCAGCAGCCAGCGTAGGGGGGGGTCTACAGATACGCAGTATTTT
>TRBJ2-1|TRBV6-2/TRBV6-3|many|.
CASSSRSSYNEQFF
TGTGCCAGCAGTTCCCGGAGCTCCTACAATGAGCAGTTCTTC
>TRBJ1-1|TRBV28|many|TRBD1
CASTLNPGTGGEGSEAFF
TGTGCCAGCACACTCAACCCGGGGACAGGGGGAGAAGGTAGTGAAGCTTTCTTT
>TRBJ2-1|TRBV11-3|many|.
CASSQTNEQFF
TGTGCCAGCAGTCAGACCAATGAGCAGTTCTTC
>TRBJ2-7|TRBV6-6|few|TRBD1
CASGTDNEQYF
TGTGCCTCCGGGACAGATAACGAGCAGTACTTC
>TRBJ2-7|TRBV7-9|many|TRBD1
CASSPPDRHSYEQYF
TGTGCCAGCAGCCCCCCGGACAGGCACTCCTACGAGCAGTACTTC
>TRBJ2-5|TRBV5-4|many|TRBD1
CASSGPTGRETQYF
TGTGCCAGCAGCGGACCGACAGGGAGAGAGACCCAGTACTTC
>TRBJ1-1|TRBV30|few|.
CAWMTTEAFF
TGTGCCTGGATGACCACTGAAGCTTTCTTT
>TRBJ1-1|TRBV6-2/TRBV6-3|many|TRBD1
CASIRLRGQEAFF
TGTGCCAGCATTCGTTTGAGGGGACAGGAAGCTTTCTTT
>TRBJ2-1|TRBV27|many|TRBD1
CASSLRRGQDNEQFF
TGTGCCAGCAGTTTACGGAGGGGACAGGACAATGAGCAGTTCTTC